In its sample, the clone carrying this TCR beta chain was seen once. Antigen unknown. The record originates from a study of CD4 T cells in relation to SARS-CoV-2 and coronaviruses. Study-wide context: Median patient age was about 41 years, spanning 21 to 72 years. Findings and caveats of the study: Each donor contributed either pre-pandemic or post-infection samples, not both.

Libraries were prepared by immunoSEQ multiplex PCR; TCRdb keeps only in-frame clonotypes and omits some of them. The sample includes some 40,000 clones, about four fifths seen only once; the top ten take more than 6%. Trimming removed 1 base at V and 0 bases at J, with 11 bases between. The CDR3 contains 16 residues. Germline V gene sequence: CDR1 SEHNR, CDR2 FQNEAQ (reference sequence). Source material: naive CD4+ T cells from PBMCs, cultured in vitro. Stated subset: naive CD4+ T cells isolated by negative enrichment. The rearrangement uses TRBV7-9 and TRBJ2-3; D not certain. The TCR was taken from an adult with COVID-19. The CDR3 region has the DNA TGTGCCAGCAGCTTAGAGGGCGGACCGAGCACAGATACGCAGTATTTT. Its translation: CASSLEGGPSTDTQYF.